This T cell receptor (beta chain) came from a study of post-analysis software for immune sequencing data. Looking at the study overall: Included courses were relapsing-remitting and secondary progressive multiple sclerosis; progressive-relapsing multiple sclerosis was also included. Study-wide results and caveats: Patients showed TRBV5-6, TRBV5-1 and TRBV20-1 among 4 or 5 TRBV segments more frequent than in controls. Multiple sclerosis patients showed significantly lower normalized Chao1 diversity than controls did.

Germline CDR1 reads MNHNY; CDR2 reads SVGAGI (reference sequence). The CDR3 is made up of 13 amino acids. Unique molecular identifiers were present in the TCR beta cDNA libraries. Via MiXCR, TCRdb re-called the PCR reads, giving one row per CDR3 protein. Altogether hundreds of thousands of distinct CDR3 sequences are present, 55% to 60% being singletons, with the ten largest covering approximately 10%. Comment on this clonotype: Its antigen remains unknown. A read error may produce the germline difference seen at one junction end.

The chain combines TRBV6-6 with TRBJ2-1; D perhaps matches TRBD2 (6 bases). This receptor was taken from a girl aged 2 to 10 with multiple sclerosis. Material: blood. The CDR3 coding sequence is TGTGCCAGCAGTTACGCGGGATACAACGAGCAGTTCTTC. Amino acids: CASSYAGYNEQFF.